A single sample gave rise to the 23 T cell receptor beta chains below, sequenced in a study of cytomegalovirus exposure and HLA in healthy donors. PCR used 60 Vbeta primers and 13 Jbeta primers. Sequenced by immunoSEQ multiplex PCR; TCRdb stores in-frame clones only, minus some. The sample consists of roughly 100,000 clones, over 55% of them appearing once. Sequenced input: PBMCs. The receptors shown here come from a boy between 10 and 17 years old in good health and CMV-seropositive.

The rearrangement links TRBV5-6 to TRBJ1-6; D is ambiguous. V was shortened by 0 bases and J by 5 bases, with 12 bases between the two germline ends. Germline lookup yields CDR1 SGHDT and CDR2 YYEEEE. CDR3 length: 16 residues. Here the CDR3 DNA reads TGTGCCAGCAGCTTGGTGTCCCAGGCTCATAATTCACCCCTCCACTTT. This codes for CASSLVSQAHNSPLHF.

In DNA form, the CDR3 reads TGTGCCAGCAGCTTCCGACAGGGGGAAATGAACACTGAAGCTTTCTTT. It translates to CASSFRQGEMNTEAFF. The chain employs TRBV7-9 and TRBJ1-1, with TRBD1 matching 9 bases. The CDR3 consists of 16 residues. Germline assignment: CDR1 SEHNR and CDR2 FQNEAQ (reference sequence). The trim removed 3 bases at V and 0 bases at J, leaving 5 bases unmatched.

This chain uses TRBV27 with TRBJ2-2; 10 positions agree with TRBD2. This CDR3 is built from 18 residues. Losses at the gene ends were 0 bases for V and 5 bases for J; bases not matched to a gene: 9. Germline CDR1 is MNHEY and CDR2 is SMNVEV (reference sequence). This CDR3 is CASSLSTQRGGGTGELFF. The CDR3 nucleotides are TGTGCCAGCAGTTTATCGACTCAGCGGGGGGGCGGAACCGGGGAGCTGTTTTTT.

The V gene is TRBV9, the J gene TRBJ2-3, with no clear D. V lost 0 bases, J lost 0 bases, and 8 bases lay in between. Germline V gene data show CDR1 as SGDLS and CDR2 as YYNGEE. This CDR3 has 15 residues. This chain's CDR3 is CASSVVAGSTDTQYF. CDR3 bases: TGTGCCAGCAGCGTAGTAGCTGGGAGCACAGATACGCAGTATTTT.

This chain connects TRBV6-5 to TRBJ1-2; 8 nucleotides agree with TRBD1. The junction had 7 bases not matched to a gene; V was cut back by 5 bases and J by 2 bases. Germline V gene lookup returns CDR1 MNHEY and CDR2 SVGAGI. This CDR3 is built from 15 residues. CDR3 bases: TGTGCCAGCAGTAAAGGTTGGACAGGGAACTATGGCTACACCTTC. This translates into CASSKGWTGNYGYTF.

The rearrangement links TRBV10-3 to TRBJ1-2; D ambiguous. The V gene lost 0 bases and the J gene lost 3 bases, with 8 bases spanning the gap. The CDR3 loop spans 14 amino acids. The germline gives CDR1 ENHRY, CDR2 SYGVKD. The CDR3 DNA reads TGTGCCATCAGTGAGTCGGGCCAGGACTATGGCTACACCTTC. This translates into CAISESGQDYGYTF.

The V call is TRBV27, the J call TRBJ2-2; 8 bases are a match to TRBD2. V lost 1 base and J lost 7; bases outside the gene matches: 5. This CDR3 has 15 residues. Germline V lookup: CDR1 MNHEY, CDR2 SMNVEV (reference sequence). In DNA, the CDR3 is TGTGCCAGCAGTTTATTAGGGACTAGAATCGGGGAGCTGTTTTTT. Translation: CASSLLGTRIGELFF.

The CDR3 spells CASSVDRGRVTGELFF. The CDR3 bases are TGTGCCAGTAGTGTGGACAGGGGGCGCGTCACCGGGGAGCTGTTTTTT. This sequence joins TRBV19 and TRBJ2-2; 11 bases line up with TRBD1. The CDR3 runs to 16 residues. V was clipped by 5 bases and J by 4 bases; unmatched bases: 6. The germline CDR1 and CDR2 sequences are LNHDA and SQIVND (reference sequence).

Concerning this clone itself: Within the sample, other DNA sequences also encode this same CDR3. This chain joins TRBV5-4 and TRBJ1-2, with a weak D call TRBD1 (5 bases). Germline V gene lookup returns CDR1 SGHNT and CDR2 YYREEE (reference sequence). The CDR3 is 13 amino acids. V was cut by 3 bases and J by 6 bases, with 12 bases left in between. CDR3 nucleotides: TGTGCCAGCAGCTCCCAGGGCGCGGATGGCTACACCTTC. This codes for CASSSQGADGYTF.

This sequence joins TRBV19 and TRBJ1-5; no clear D. The CDR3 consists of 14 residues. Trimming cost V 1 base and J 5 bases, with 9 bases left between them. The germline CDR1 and CDR2 sequences are LNHDA and SQIVND (reference sequence). The CDR3 loop reads CASSIGQWYQPQHF. Here the CDR3 DNA reads TGTGCCAGTAGTATAGGGCAATGGTATCAGCCCCAGCATTTT.

J is TRBJ2-5 and V is TRBV7-2; weak D call: TRBD1 (6 bases). The CDR3 has 14 residues. Trimming removed 8 bases from V and 1 base from J, with 14 bases in between. Germline CDR1 is SGHTA and CDR2 is FQGNSA. CDR3 bases: TGTGCCAGCGCTACGGACAGTTCCCAAGAGACCCAGTACTTC. Amino acids: CASATDSSQETQYF.

This sequence joins TRBV5-6 and TRBJ2-1, with TRBD2 matching over 13 bases. The germline V gene encodes CDR1 SGHDT and CDR2 YYEEEE. V lost 3 bases, J lost 7 bases, and 4 bases stayed unmatched. There are 15 residues in the CDR3. This CDR3 is CASSSWGLAGNEQFF. For the CDR3, the DNA is TGTGCCAGCAGCTCCTGGGGACTAGCGGGAAATGAGCAGTTCTTC.

CDR3 amino acids: CASSVDLRGISYNEQFF. The CDR3 coding sequence is TGTGCCAGCAGCGTAGATCTCCGGGGGATCTCTTACAATGAGCAGTTCTTC. The chain joins TRBV9 to TRBJ2-1; D may be TRBD2 (6 bases). Trimming took 0 bases from V and 4 from J, leaving 17 bases between them. Germline assignment: CDR1 SGDLS and CDR2 YYNGEE. The CDR3 length is 17 residues.

The chain employs TRBV4-2 and TRBJ2-3; D might be TRBD1 (5 bases). V lost 4 bases, J lost 12 bases, and 14 bases lay in between. Germline loops: CDR1 LGHNA, CDR2 YNFKEQ. This CDR3 has 12 amino acids. This chain's CDR3 is CASSLGQRAQYF. CDR3 DNA sequence: TGTGCCAGCAGCCTCGGACAAAGAGCCCAGTATTTT.

The V call is TRBV7-2, the J call TRBJ1-1, with D possibly being TRBD1 (5 bases). Germline V gene sequence: CDR1 SGHTA, CDR2 FQGNSA. V lost 2 bases and J lost 2, with 9 bases in between. This CDR3 contains 14 residues. DNA of the CDR3: TGTGCCAGCAGCTTAAGGACAAGCAACACTGAAGCTTTCTTT. Encoded protein: CASSLRTSNTEAFF.

About this clone itself: Its ends do not fully match the called genes, so a read error is possible. This chain connects TRBV5-1 to TRBJ1-2, with 8 nucleotides matching TRBD1. This CDR3 contains 15 residues. CDR1 is SGHRS, CDR2 YFSETQ, per germline. CDR3: CASSQDRDGSGGYPF. As DNA, the CDR3 is TGCGCCAGCAGCCAGGACAGGGACGGCTCTGGAGGCTACCCCTTC.

This clone was recorded a few times. The chain combines TRBV28 with TRBJ2-1; TRBD2 matches at 9 bases. The CDR3 extends over 17 amino acids. CDR1 MDHEN and CDR2 SYDVKM come from the germline V gene. J gave up 8 bases and V 0 bases, and 11 bases lay outside the gene matches. The CDR3 DNA is TGTGCCAGCAGTTTATGGAAGGTAGCGGGAGCTAACGATGAGCAGTTCTTC. It codes for CASSLWKVAGANDEQFF.

This CDR3 reads CASSLDPGVTLYF. CDR3 DNA sequence: TGTGCCAGCAGCTTAGATCCGGGAGTAACCCTGTACTTC. The V call is TRBV11-2, the J call TRBJ2-7, with D perhaps matching TRBD2 (6 bases). The germline V gene encodes CDR1 SGHAT and CDR2 FQNNGV. V was shortened by 0 bases and J by 12 bases, with 15 bases between the two germline ends. CDR3 length equals 13 residues. Full variable domain (outside the CDR3, taken from reference TRBV11-2 and TRBJ2-7): EAGVAQSPRYKIIEKRQSVAFWCNPISGHATLYWYQQILGQGPKLLIQFQNNGVVDDSQLPKDRFSAERLKGVDSTLKIQPAKLEDSAVYLCASSLDPGVTLYFGPGTRLTVT.

The chain recombines TRBV28 with TRBJ2-3, with TRBD2 matching over 7 bases. The CDR3 has 15 amino acids. V shed 6 bases, J shed 2 bases, and the junction held 8 bases outside the gene matches. CDR1 and CDR2 from the germline V gene are MDHEN and SYDVKM. The CDR3 nucleotides are TGTGCCAGCAGCACAAGCGGGGAGGTCACAGATACGCAGTATTTT. Its protein is CASSTSGEVTDTQYF. Looking up the rest from reference TRBV28 and TRBJ2-3 gives the full variable domain: DVKVTQSSRYLVKRTGEKVFLECVQDMDHENMFWYRQDPGLGLRLIYFSYDVKMKEKGDIPEGYSVSREKKERFSLILESASTNQTSMYLCASSTSGEVTDTQYFGPGTRLTVL.

The chain combines TRBV15 with TRBJ2-1, with D possibly TRBD2 on 5 matching bases. CDR1 and CDR2 from the germline V gene are LNHNV and YYDKDF (reference sequence). V lost 4 bases to trimming and J lost 6 bases, with 13 bases between them. CDR3 length equals 14 residues. Here the CDR3 reads CATSITGNFNEQFF. In DNA, the CDR3 is TGTGCCACCAGCATTACCGGGAACTTCAATGAGCAGTTCTTC.

CDR3 loop: CASSPVQGDEKLFF. CDR3 DNA: TGTGCCAGCTCACCAGTCCAGGGGGATGAAAAACTGTTTTTT. The chain carries TRBV18 and TRBJ1-4; 7 bases fit TRBD1. Per germline, CDR1 KGHSH and CDR2 LQKENI. The CDR3 contains 14 residues. Germline trimming cut 2 bases from V and 6 bases from J; bases unmatched to any gene: 3.

Of note for this clone: At one end, the junction sequence differs from germline, possibly due to a read error. Additional DNA sequences in this sample encode the identical CDR3. The V gene is TRBV7-2, the J gene TRBJ2-7; 7 nucleotides match TRBD1. Germline V lookup: CDR1 SGHTA, CDR2 FQGNSA. The CDR3 covers 16 residues. CDR3 protein: CASSISWDRLSYEQYF. Here the CDR3 DNA reads TGTGCCAGCAGCATAAGTTGGGACAGACTATCCTACGAGCAGTATTTC. The whole variable domain, remainder taken from reference TRBV7-2 and TRBJ2-7, is GAGVSQSPSNKVTEKGKDVELRCDPISGHTALYWYRQSLGQGLEFLIYFQGNSAPDKSGLPSDRFSAERTGGSVSTLTIQRTQQEDSAVYLCASSISWDRLSYEQYFGPGTRLTVT.

This rearrangement joins TRBV30 to TRBJ1-2, with D unresolved. From germline, CDR1 is GTSNPN and CDR2 SVGIG (reference sequence). This CDR3 comprises 11 residues. Trimming stripped 5 bases from V and 7 bases from J, with 11 bases between. The CDR3 is CAWSPVAGYTF. In DNA form, the CDR3 reads TGTGCCTGGTCCCCAGTTGCTGGCTACACCTTC.